This passage covers 4 T cell receptor beta chains from one sample sequenced in a study of blood T cell repertoires in COVID-19. Some clones are missing from TCRdb's copy, which holds only in-frame ones; the method was immunoSEQ multiplex PCR. The sample yields roughly 120,000 clones, just under 85% seen once. What was sequenced was peripheral blood. These receptors all stem from a man in his sixties or seventies with active or convalescent COVID-19.

This rearrangement joins TRBV10-3 to TRBJ1-5, with 9 bases lining up with TRBD1. The trim removed 2 bases at V and 4 bases at J, leaving 6 bases unmatched. This CDR3 has 16 residues. Germline V gives CDR1 ENHRY, CDR2 SYGVKD. This CDR3 is CAISEGTGGPNQPQHF. The CDR3 DNA reads as TGTGCCATCAGTGAGGGCACAGGGGGCCCAAATCAGCCCCAGCATTTT.

This clone showed up just once. The rearrangement joins TRBV11-3 to TRBJ2-1, with D maybe TRBD2 (6 bases). Germline V gene sequence: CDR1 SGHNT, CDR2 YENEEA. Trimming removed 8 bases at V and 8 bases at J, with 19 bases between. The CDR3 totals 14 residues. The CDR3 spells CASCRGGDFDEQFF. As DNA, the CDR3 is TGTGCCAGCTGCCGCGGCGGGGATTTCGATGAGCAGTTCTTC.

Regarding this clone: One end of the junction fails to match germline, which may point to a read error. In nucleotides, the CDR3 is TGTGCCAGCAGCTTAGATTCGTCCCGTTATGCCTTC. Protein product: CASSLDSSRYAF. This rearrangement joins TRBV7-9 to TRBJ1-2, with D unclear. The CDR3 has 12 residues. Germline V CDR1 and CDR2: SEHNR, FQNEAQ (reference sequence).

The V and J genes are TRBV30 and TRBJ1-6; no firm D call. V lost 2 bases and J 0 bases, leaving 8 bases between the germline ends. CDR3 length equals 15 residues. The germline CDR1 and CDR2 sequences are GTSNPN and SVGIG (reference sequence). Here the CDR3 reads CAWSSRGSYNSPLHF. The CDR3 bases are TGTGCCTGGAGTTCCCGGGGCTCCTATAATTCACCCCTCCACTTT. Complete variable domain (other parts from reference TRBV30 and TRBJ1-6): SQTIHQWPATLVQPVGSPLSLECTVEGTSNPNLYWYRQAAGRGLQLLFYSVGIGQISSEVPQNLSASRPQDRQFILSSKKLLLSDSGFYLCAWSSRGSYNSPLHFGNGTRLTVT.